The 11 T cell receptor beta chains reported below all come from one sample, sequenced in a study of early T cells in non-severe SARS-CoV-2 infection. TCRdb reanalysed the 5' RACE reads using MiXCR and keeps one entry per CDR3 protein. The table includes around 61,000 distinct CDR3 sequences, about 11% detected once. Sequencing input: whole blood. The receptors come from an adult who was a healthcare worker with PCR-confirmed SARS-CoV-2 infection or an uninfected control (not recorded which).

This clonotype was observed a handful of times. The rearrangement links TRBV9 to TRBJ2-6, with 11 nucleotides matching TRBD1. The trim removed 4 bases at V and 2 bases at J, leaving 5 bases unmatched. CDR3 length: 17 residues. Germline V gene data show CDR1 as SGDLS and CDR2 as YYNGEE. CDR3 nucleotide sequence: TGTGCCAGCAGCACACAGGGACAGGGGGCTGGGGCCAACGTCCTGACTTTC. Its protein is CASSTQGQGAGANVLTF.

This clonotype was detected ten times or more. In DNA form, the CDR3 reads TGTGCCAGCAGCAGGGTGGGAGGTGCAACTAATGAAAAACTGTTTTTT. As protein: CASSRVGGATNEKLFF. The chain recombines TRBV7-2 with TRBJ1-4; D is ambiguous. Trimming pared 5 bases from V and 0 bases from J, leaving 13 bases between. The CDR3 consists of 16 residues. Germline CDR1 and CDR2: SGHTA and FQGNSA. Filled out from reference TRBV7-2 and TRBJ1-4, the complete variable domain reads GAGVSQSPSNKVTEKGKDVELRCDPISGHTALYWYRQSLGQGLEFLIYFQGNSAPDKSGLPSDRFSAERTGGSVSTLTIQRTQQEDSAVYLCASSRVGGATNEKLFFGSGTQLSVL.

The V gene is TRBV7-2, the J gene TRBJ2-3; D unresolved. Trimming pared 5 bases from V and 1 base from J, leaving 13 bases between. CDR3 length: 15 amino acids. The germline V gene encodes CDR1 SGHTA and CDR2 FQGNSA. CDR3 protein: CASSEAGSGTDTQYF. In DNA form, the CDR3 reads TGTGCCAGCAGCGAGGCTGGCAGCGGCACAGATACGCAGTATTTT.

This clonotype was picked up many times. The chain has TRBV29-1 and TRBJ2-1, with 15 bases that match TRBD2. Trimming took 4 bases from V and 9 from J; bases not matched to a gene: 7. The CDR3 is 15 amino acids. CDR1 and CDR2 from the germline V gene are SQVTM and ANQGSEA. CDR3 region: CSVGAGGLAGGEQFF. Written as DNA, the CDR3 is TGCAGCGTTGGGGCAGGGGGACTAGCGGGAGGTGAGCAGTTCTTC.

This sequence joins TRBV6-6 and TRBJ2-1; 10 positions match TRBD2. Germline V gene data show CDR1 as MNHNY and CDR2 as SVGAGI (reference sequence). Losses at the gene ends were 2 bases for V and 0 bases for J; bases not matched to a gene: 1. The CDR3 length is 16 residues. DNA of the CDR3: TGTGCCAGCAGTTACCTAGCGGGGGCCTCCTACAATGAGCAGTTCTTC. It translates to CASSYLAGASYNEQFF.

This clonotype occurred many times. The rearrangement uses TRBV18 and TRBJ2-3, with D perhaps TRBD1 or TRBD2 (5 bases each). Germline CDR1 KGHSH, CDR2 LQKENI. The CDR3 extends over 13 amino acids. The germline V and J ends were trimmed by 3 bases and 2 bases, with 6 bases remaining between them. Here the CDR3 DNA reads TGTGCCAGCTCACCGGGGGTCACAGATACGCAGTATTTT. Its protein is CASSPGVTDTQYF.

V and J are TRBV7-9 and TRBJ2-5, with TRBD2 identical over 9 bases. The CDR3 contains 19 residues. CDR1 and CDR2 (germline): SEHNR, FQNEAQ (reference sequence). The V and J ends lost 5 bases and 1 base, in that order; junction bases with no gene match: 17. The CDR3 DNA follows: TGTGCCAGCAGCCCCCCACCTTTTACGACTAGCGGTGTCCAAGAGACCCAGTACTTC. Residues: CASSPPPFTTSGVQETQYF. Full variable domain (remainder filled in from reference TRBV7-9 and TRBJ2-5): DTGVSQNPRHKITKRGQNVTFRCDPISEHNRLYWYRQTLGQGPEFLTYFQNEAQLEKSRLLSDRFSAERPKGSFSTLEIQRTEQGDSAMYLCASSPPPFTTSGVQETQYFGPGTRLLVL.

This clonotype was counted at least ten times. The chain combines TRBV13 with TRBJ2-7; TRBD1 or TRBD2 may be the D gene (5 bases each). Deletions cut 5 bases from V and 0 bases from J, with 14 bases between. The V gene's germline CDR1 is PRHDT and CDR2 FYEKMQ (reference sequence). This CDR3 is built from 15 residues. The CDR3 sequence is CASSAGTGHSYEQYF. The DNA for the CDR3 is TGTGCCAGCAGCGCCGGGACGGGCCACTCCTACGAGCAGTACTTC.

The V call is TRBV11-3, the J call TRBJ2-1; D is possibly TRBD2 (6 bases). Germline V lookup: CDR1 SGHNT, CDR2 YENEEA. CDR3 length: 15 amino acids. Trimming removed 2 bases from V and 3 bases from J, with 11 bases in between. The CDR3 coding sequence is TGTGCCAGCAGCTTATCGGCGGGGCACTACAATGAGCAGTTCTTC. This translates into CASSLSAGHYNEQFF.

The table lists this clonotype with a few counts. This chain connects TRBV2 to TRBJ1-5; 11 positions match TRBD1. The germline gives CDR1 SNHLY, CDR2 FYNNEI. The CDR3 runs to 17 residues. The V and J ends lost 4 bases and 0 bases, in that order; junction bases with no gene match: 5. This CDR3 reads CASSAGQGGYSNQPQHF. For the CDR3, the DNA is TGTGCCAGCAGTGCGGGACAGGGGGGATATAGCAATCAGCCCCAGCATTTT.

The chain links TRBV19 to TRBJ2-7; 11 nucleotides match TRBD2. The CDR3 runs to 13 residues. From germline, CDR1 is LNHDA and CDR2 SQIVND (reference sequence). The J segment lost 7 bases and the V segment lost 8 bases, leaving 7 bases of the junction unmatched. CDR3 in DNA: TGTGCCAGTTCTAGCGGGAGGTCGGGGGAGCAGTACTTC. Translating it yields CASSSGRSGEQYF.